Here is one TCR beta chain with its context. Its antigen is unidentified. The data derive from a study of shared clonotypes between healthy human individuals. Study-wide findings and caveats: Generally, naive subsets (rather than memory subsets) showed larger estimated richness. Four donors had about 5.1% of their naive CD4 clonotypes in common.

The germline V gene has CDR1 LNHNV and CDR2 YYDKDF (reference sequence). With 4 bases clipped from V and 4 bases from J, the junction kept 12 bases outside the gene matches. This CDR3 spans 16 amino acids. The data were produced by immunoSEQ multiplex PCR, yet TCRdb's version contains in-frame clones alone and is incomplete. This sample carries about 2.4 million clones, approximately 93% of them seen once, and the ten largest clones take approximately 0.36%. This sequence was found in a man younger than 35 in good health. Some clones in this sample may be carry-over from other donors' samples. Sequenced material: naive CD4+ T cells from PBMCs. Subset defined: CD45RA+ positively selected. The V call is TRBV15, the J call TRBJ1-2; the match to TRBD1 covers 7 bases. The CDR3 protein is CATSTLTGASFYGYTF. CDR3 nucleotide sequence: TGTGCCACCAGCACCCTCACAGGGGCCAGCTTCTATGGCTACACCTTC.